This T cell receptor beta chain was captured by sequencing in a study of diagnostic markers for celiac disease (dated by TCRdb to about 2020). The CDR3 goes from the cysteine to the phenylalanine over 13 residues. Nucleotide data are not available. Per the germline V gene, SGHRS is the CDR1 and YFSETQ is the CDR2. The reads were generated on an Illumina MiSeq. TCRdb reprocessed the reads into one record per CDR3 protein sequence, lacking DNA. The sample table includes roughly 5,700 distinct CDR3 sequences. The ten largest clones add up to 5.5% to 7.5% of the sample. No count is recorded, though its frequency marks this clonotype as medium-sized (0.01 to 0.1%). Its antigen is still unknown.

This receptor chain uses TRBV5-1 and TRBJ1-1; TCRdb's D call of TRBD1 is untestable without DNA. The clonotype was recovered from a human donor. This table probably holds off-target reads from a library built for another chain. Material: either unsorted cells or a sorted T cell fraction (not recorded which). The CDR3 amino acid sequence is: CASSLQTEGEAFF.